The 26 T cell receptor beta chains presented below share a single source sample, sequenced in a study of shared clonotypes between healthy human individuals. CD8 cells classed as naive were CD45RO-negative and positively selected for CCR7, excluding terminally differentiated effector memory CD45RA+ cells. Clones were read by immunoSEQ multiplex PCR, and TCRdb kept only the in-frame ones, dropping some. The sample has hundreds of thousands of clones, 95% to 97% seen once. Sequencing input: naive CD8+ T cells sorted from blood. The receptors originated from a woman aged 25-40 years in good health.

This clone was picked up one time. The sample carries other DNA sequences with the same CDR3. This chain joins TRBV6-5 and TRBJ1-4; TRBD1 is a possible D gene (6 bases). Trimming shortened V by 0 bases and J by 5 bases, and 10 bases separated the two germline ends. The CDR3 sequence is 15 residues long. Germline CDR1 and CDR2: MNHEY and SVGAGI. The CDR3 here is CASSYSGGRNEKLFF. The CDR3 nucleotides read TGTGCCAGCAGTTACTCGGGGGGCAGGAATGAAAAACTGTTTTTT.

The gene calls are TRBV27 and TRBJ2-1; 8 bases line up with TRBD2. The V gene's germline CDR1 is MNHEY and CDR2 SMNVEV (reference sequence). The CDR3 covers 15 residues. V lost 2 bases to trimming and J lost 10 bases; unmatched junction nucleotides: 10. In nucleotides, the CDR3 is TGTGCCAGCAGTTTAAATCCGGGAGGGTTTAGGGAGCAGTTCTTC. Its protein is CASSLNPGGFREQFF.

The chain couples TRBV14 to TRBJ1-2; TRBD1 might be the D (5 bases). CDR1 is SGHDN and CDR2 is FVKESK in the germline V gene. The germline V and J ends were trimmed by 1 base and 4 bases, with 25 bases remaining between them. CDR3 length equals 19 residues. The CDR3 protein is CASSQAVQKKGQVSYGYTF. CDR3 nucleotides: TGTGCCAGCAGCCAAGCAGTTCAGAAAAAGGGGCAGGTTTCCTATGGCTACACCTTC.

The chain combines TRBV7-8 with TRBJ2-3; D not resolved. The germline CDR1 and CDR2 sequences are SGHVS and FQNEAQ. The V gene lost 2 bases and the J gene lost 3 bases, with 6 bases spanning the gap. This CDR3 comprises 13 residues. For the CDR3, the DNA is TGTGCCAGCAGCTTACCCTTTACAGATACGCAGTATTTT. This encodes CASSLPFTDTQYF.

V is TRBV11-2 and J is TRBJ2-6, with D hard to call. Germline values: CDR1 SGHAT, CDR2 FQNNGV. V was trimmed by 3 bases and J by 4 bases, leaving 13 bases between them. The CDR3 length is 16 residues. The CDR3 region is CASSFFNPVGANVLTF. CDR3 sequence (DNA): TGTGCCAGCAGCTTTTTTAACCCCGTGGGGGCCAACGTCCTGACTTTC.

The chain combines TRBV7-6 with TRBJ2-3; the match to TRBD2 covers 9 bases. CDR3 length equals 15 residues. Germline V gene sequence: CDR1 SGHVS, CDR2 FNYEAQ. V lost 6 bases and J lost 3; bases outside the gene matches: 7. The CDR3: CASRRTSAATDTQYF. Written as DNA, the CDR3 is TGTGCCAGCAGGCGGACTAGCGCGGCAACAGATACGCAGTATTTT.

J is TRBJ2-1 and V is TRBV13, with TRBD2 matching 8 bases. Germline V gene sequence: CDR1 PRHDT, CDR2 FYEKMQ (reference sequence). CDR3 length: 14 amino acids. The V gene end was trimmed by 5 bases and the J gene end by 9 bases; junction bases not matched to a gene: 9. The CDR3 DNA follows: TGTGCCAGCAGCCCCGCTGGCGCGGGAGGTGAGCAGTTCTTC. This codes for CASSPAGAGGEQFF.

The chain has TRBV4-3 and TRBJ2-2, with D possibly matching TRBD2 (6 bases). CDR3 size: 20 residues. V lost 5 bases, J lost 4 bases, and 29 bases lay in between. Germline loops: CDR1 LGHNA, CDR2 YSLEER. The CDR3, as DNA: TGCGCCAGCAGCTTCCGGTTAGCGGTTTCTATCGGTTCGACCACCGGGGAGCTGTTTTTT. Translated: CASSFRLAVSIGSTTGELFF.

The V and J genes are TRBV19 and TRBJ2-5; no definite D call. V was pared by 9 bases and J by 1 base, with 9 bases between. Germline values: CDR1 LNHDA, CDR2 SQIVND (reference sequence). CDR3 length equals 12 residues. CDR3 protein: CASGNFQETQYF. Written as DNA, the CDR3 is TGTGCCAGCGGCAATTTCCAAGAGACCCAGTACTTC.

This clone was counted once. The V and J genes are TRBV7-9 and TRBJ2-7; D assignment may be TRBD1 or TRBD2 (6 bases each). The CDR3 runs 13 residues. V was cut by 10 bases and J by 7 bases, with 20 bases left in between. The germline V gene has CDR1 SEHNR and CDR2 FQNEAQ (reference sequence). The CDR3 nucleotides read TGTGCCACAAATGGGGGCAGGGCGGGAGAGCAGTACTTC. It encodes CATNGGRAGEQYF.

This sequence joins TRBV9 and TRBJ2-7; D remains unclear. CDR3 length: 13 residues. Deletions cut 4 bases from V and 5 bases from J, with 13 bases between. Germline V gene sequence: CDR1 SGDLS, CDR2 YYNGEE. As DNA, the CDR3 is TGTGCCAGCAGCTCAGGTATCGGGCACGAGCAGTACTTC. It translates to CASSSGIGHEQYF. Variable domain in full (rest from reference TRBV9 and TRBJ2-7): DSGVTQTPKHLITATGQRVTLRCSPRSGDLSVYWYQQSLDQGLQFLIQYYNGEERAKGNILERFSAQQFPDLHSELNLSSLELGDSALYFCASSSGIGHEQYFGPGTRLTVT.

This chain links TRBV10-3 with TRBJ1-2; D might be TRBD1 (6 bases). From germline, CDR1 is ENHRY and CDR2 SYGVKD. This CDR3 spans 15 amino acids. CDR3 DNA sequence: TGTGCAACAACGGGGCCCACAGGGACTAACTATGGCTACACCTTC. The encoded protein is CATTGPTGTNYGYTF.

V is TRBV11-2 and J is TRBJ2-2; 9 nucleotides line up with TRBD1. V trimming: 5 bases; J trimming: 3 bases; junction bases outside the gene matches: 10. Per germline, CDR1 SGHAT and CDR2 FQNNGV. The CDR3 sequence is 17 residues long. In DNA, the CDR3 is TGTGCCAGCAGCCTAGGGGATGGGACAGGGCACACCGGGGAGCTGTTTTTT. Its translation: CASSLGDGTGHTGELFF.

This chain uses TRBV7-9 with TRBJ2-5; 11 bases are a match to TRBD2. TRBJ2-7 explains the end of the DNA better; the J call may be wrong. This CDR3 spans 15 amino acids. CDR1 SEHNR and CDR2 FQNEAQ come from the germline V gene (reference sequence). In DNA form, the CDR3 reads TGTGCCAGCAGCTCGCTAGCGGGAGGCTCCTACGAGCAGTACTTC. Translated: CASSSLAGGSYEQYF.

V and J are TRBV10-3 and TRBJ2-1; TRBD2 aligns across 8 bases. Germline V gives CDR1 ENHRY, CDR2 SYGVKD. CDR3 length: 14 residues. J gave up 5 bases and V 10 bases, and 10 bases lay outside the gene matches. CDR3 DNA: TGTGCCAGTGGGGGTAGACTAGCGAACAATGAGCAGTTCTTC. Its protein product is CASGGRLANNEQFF.

The chain joins TRBV11-2 to TRBJ1-2; the D gene is possibly TRBD1 (6 bases). There are 15 residues in the CDR3. From germline, CDR1 is SGHAT and CDR2 FQNNGV. The V end was cut by 5 bases, the J end by 1 base, with 14 bases between. The CDR3 nucleotides are TGTGCCAGCAGCCCAGATGGGACAAATAACTATGGCTACACCTTC. Translation gives CASSPDGTNNYGYTF. Full variable domain (outside the CDR3, taken from reference TRBV11-2 and TRBJ1-2): EAGVAQSPRYKIIEKRQSVAFWCNPISGHATLYWYQQILGQGPKLLIQFQNNGVVDDSQLPKDRFSAERLKGVDSTLKIQPAKLEDSAVYLCASSPDGTNNYGYTFGSGTRLTVV.

The chain recombines TRBV4-2 with TRBJ2-1; D might be TRBD2 (6 bases). CDR3 size: 16 residues. V gave up 4 bases and J gave up 6 bases, with 19 bases separating them. Germline V gene sequence: CDR1 LGHNA, CDR2 YNFKEQ. The CDR3 nucleotides read TGTGCCAGCAGCCGATTTCGCAAGGGACTGGTCAATGAGCAGTTCTTC. It specifies CASSRFRKGLVNEQFF.

This chain's CDR3 is CASSIQALDEKLFF. The CDR3 bases are TGTGCCAGTAGTATCCAGGCCCTCGATGAAAAACTGTTTTTT. The gene calls are TRBV19 and TRBJ1-4; no definite D call. Trimming removed 3 bases from V and 6 bases from J, with 11 bases in between. The CDR3 extends over 14 amino acids. CDR1 and CDR2 (germline): LNHDA, SQIVND (reference sequence).

V usage is TRBV28 and J usage is TRBJ2-4; D gene ambiguous. CDR3 size: 15 residues. Germline CDR1 and CDR2: MDHEN and SYDVKM. Trimming removed 5 bases from V and 1 base from J, with 12 bases in between. CDR3 sequence reads: CASSGRTTAKNIQYF. The CDR3 region has the DNA TGTGCCAGCAGTGGGCGCACCACTGCCAAAAACATTCAGTACTTC.

The chain links TRBV19 to TRBJ2-7; TRBD1 agrees at 7 bases. Trimming removed 4 bases from V and 5 bases from J; junction bases left unmatched: 2. This CDR3 region has 12 residues. Germline CDR1 reads LNHDA; CDR2 reads SQIVND (reference sequence). The DNA of the CDR3 is TGTGCCAGTAGTACCGACAGGGACGAGCAGTACTTC. It is translated as CASSTDRDEQYF.

Regarding this clone: This specimen includes other DNA sequences encoding the same CDR3. This chain links TRBV2 with TRBJ1-1, with D hard to call. The V end was cut by 7 bases, the J end by 3 bases, with 12 bases between. Per germline, CDR1 SNHLY and CDR2 FYNNEI. The length of the CDR3 is 13 residues. The CDR3, as DNA: TGTGCCAGCACCCCAGCCATAGACACTGAAGCTTTCTTT. Its translation: CASTPAIDTEAFF.

Comments on this clone: The sample holds other DNA sequences that translate to the same CDR3. The rearrangement joins TRBV5-4 to TRBJ2-7; D is uncertain. The CDR3 length is 13 residues. Between the trimmed V and J ends, which lost 1 base and 3 bases, there was a span of 8 bases. CDR1 and CDR2 (germline): SGHNT, YYREEE (reference sequence). The CDR3 spells CASSLSVSYEQYF. The CDR3 bases are TGTGCCAGCAGCTTGTCAGTGAGCTACGAGCAGTACTTC.

This chain connects TRBV27 to TRBJ2-7, with 7 bases identical to TRBD1. CDR1 and CDR2 (germline): MNHEY, SMNVEV (reference sequence). V lost 4 bases to trimming and J lost 6 bases; unmatched junction nucleotides: 12. The CDR3 contains 15 residues. This CDR3 is CASSWGGRGRVEQYF. In DNA form, the CDR3 reads TGTGCCAGCAGTTGGGGCGGTAGGGGGCGAGTCGAGCAGTACTTC.

The genes are TRBV4-1 and TRBJ2-2, with D hard to call. Germline V gene data show CDR1 as MGHRA and CDR2 as YSYEKL. The CDR3 covers 16 residues. V lost 2 bases to trimming and J lost 0 bases, with 10 bases between them. The CDR3 reads CASSQQSLTNTGELFF. CDR3 DNA sequence: TGCGCCAGCAGCCAACAAAGCTTAACGAACACCGGGGAGCTGTTTTTT.

This chain joins TRBV13 and TRBJ1-1; the match to TRBD1 covers 8 bases. V shed 7 bases, J shed 8 bases, and the junction held 6 bases outside the gene matches. The CDR3 is made up of 12 amino acids. CDR1 and CDR2 from the germline V gene are PRHDT and FYEKMQ (reference sequence). The CDR3 DNA follows: TGTGCCAGCACCGATCACAGGGGGGAAGCTTTCTTT. Amino acid sequence: CASTDHRGEAFF.

The rearrangement uses TRBV7-6 and TRBJ1-3, with D possibly matching TRBD1 (5 bases). CDR3 length: 15 residues. Germline V lookup: CDR1 SGHVS, CDR2 FNYEAQ. The ends were cut back, 1 base at V and 3 bases at J, with 10 bases in the middle. This CDR3 reads CASSLVGGSGNTIYF. In DNA form, the CDR3 reads TGTGCCAGCAGCTTAGTTGGGGGAAGTGGAAACACCATATATTTT.